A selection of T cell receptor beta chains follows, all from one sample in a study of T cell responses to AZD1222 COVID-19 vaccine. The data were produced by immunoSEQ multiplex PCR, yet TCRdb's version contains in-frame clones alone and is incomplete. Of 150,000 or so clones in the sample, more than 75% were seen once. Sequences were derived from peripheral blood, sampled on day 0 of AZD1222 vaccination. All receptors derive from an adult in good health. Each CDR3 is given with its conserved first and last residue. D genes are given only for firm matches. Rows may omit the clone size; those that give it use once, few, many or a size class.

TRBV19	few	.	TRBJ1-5	CASRREGYNQPQHF	TGTGCCAGTCGGAGGGAAGGGTACAATCAGCCCCAGCATTTT
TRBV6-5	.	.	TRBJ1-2	CASSYSGSYGYTF	TGTGCCAGCAGTTACTCCGGGTCCTATGGCTACACCTTC
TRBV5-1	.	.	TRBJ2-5	CASSSQGWETQYF	TGCGCCAGCAGCTCGCAGGGATGGGAGACCCAGTACTTC
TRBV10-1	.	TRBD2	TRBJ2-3	CASSEWGGFDTQYF	TGCGCCAGCAGTGAGTGGGGAGGGTTCGATACGCAGTATTTT
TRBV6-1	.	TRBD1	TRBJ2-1	CASSETDRGLNEQFF	TGTGCCAGCAGTGAAACTGACAGGGGGCTGAATGAGCAGTTCTTC
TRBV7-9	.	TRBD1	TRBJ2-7	CASSQGADRYEQYF	TGTGCCAGCAGCCAGGGGGCAGACCGATACGAGCAGTACTTC
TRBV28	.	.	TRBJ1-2	CASSRLVAVYGYTF	TGTGCCAGCAGTAGATTGGTGGCGGTCTATGGCTACACCTTC
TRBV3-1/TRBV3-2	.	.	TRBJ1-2	CASSPRGWRVGCYGYTF	TGTGCCAGCAGCCCAAGAGGATGGCGAGTAGGGTGCTATGGCTACACCTTC
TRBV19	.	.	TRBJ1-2	CASSMGRISYGYTF	TGTGCCAGTAGTATGGGTCGGATCTCCTATGGCTACACCTTC
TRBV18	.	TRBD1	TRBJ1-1	CASSPPKGANTEAFF	TGTGCCAGCTCACCACCGAAGGGGGCGAACACTGAAGCTTTCTTT
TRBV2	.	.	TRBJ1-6	CATEREPSNSPLHF	TGTGCCACCGAACGGGAGCCCTCCAATTCACCCCTCCACTTT
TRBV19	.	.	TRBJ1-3	CASNPLGGTSGNTIYF	TGTGCCAGTAACCCCCTCGGTGGAACCTCTGGAAACACCATATATTTT
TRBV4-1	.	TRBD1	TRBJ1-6	CASSHSEGQGRSPLHF	TGCGCCAGCAGCCATTCTGAGGGACAGGGTCGTTCACCCCTCCACTTT
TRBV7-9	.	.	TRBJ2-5	CASSSPRETKYF	TGTGCCAGCAGCTCACCTAGGGAAACCAAGTACTTC
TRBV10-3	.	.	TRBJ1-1	CAIREREGTEAFF	TGTGCCATCAGGGAACGGGAGGGCACTGAAGCTTTCTTT
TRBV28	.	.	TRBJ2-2	CASKEGRNTGELFF	TGTGCCAGCAAAGAGGGGAGGAACACCGGGGAGCTGTTTTTT
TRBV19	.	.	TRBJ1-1	CASSIGGMNTEAFF	TGTGCCAGTAGTATAGGTGGGATGAACACTGAAGCTTTCTTT
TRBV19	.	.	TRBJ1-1	CASRGGFEAFF	TGTGCCAGTAGAGGGGGGTTCGAAGCTTTCTTT
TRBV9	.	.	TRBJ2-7	CASSVGNRRQSYEQYF	TGTGCCAGCAGCGTAGGTAACCGCCGTCAATCCTACGAGCAGTACTTC
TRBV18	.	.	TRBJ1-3	CASSPPGDWGNTIYF	TGTGCCAGCTCACCACCGGGGGACTGGGGAAACACCATATATTTT
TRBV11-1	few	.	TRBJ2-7	CASSSAAGFHEQYF	TGTGCCAGCAGCTCCGCGGCGGGGTTCCACGAGCAGTACTTC
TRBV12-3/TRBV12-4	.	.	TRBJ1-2	CASSSEAVYGYTF	TGTGCCAGCAGTTCCGAGGCAGTCTATGGCTACACCTTC
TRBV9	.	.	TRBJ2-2	CASSLSHANTGELFF	TGTGCCAGCAGCTTAAGCCATGCGAACACCGGGGAGCTGTTTTTT
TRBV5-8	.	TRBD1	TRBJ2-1	CASSLSDRDWANEQFF	TGTGCCAGCAGCTTGTCCGACAGGGATTGGGCCAATGAGCAGTTCTTC
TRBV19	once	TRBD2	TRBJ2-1	CASSSISGGALNEQFF	TGTGCCAGTAGTTCAATTAGCGGGGGGGCCCTCAATGAGCAGTTCTTC
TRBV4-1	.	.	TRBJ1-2	CASSQDGNILRGYTF	TGCGCCAGCAGCCAAGATGGGAACATCTTGCGTGGCTACACCTTC
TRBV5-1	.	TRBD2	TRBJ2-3	CASSFGLAGGIPDTQYF	TGCGCCAGCAGCTTCGGACTAGCGGGGGGGATCCCAGATACGCAGTATTTT
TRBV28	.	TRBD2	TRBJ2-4	CASSLTSMAKNIQYF	TGTGCCAGCAGTTTGACTAGCATGGCCAAAAACATTCAGTACTTC
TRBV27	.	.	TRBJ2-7	CASSRSTDSLSYEQYF	TGTGCCAGCAGTCGCTCGACTGATAGCCTCTCCTACGAGCAGTACTTC
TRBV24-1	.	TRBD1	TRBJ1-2	CATSDDTFLGQPYGYTF	TGTGCCACCAGTGATGATACTTTTTTGGGACAGCCCTATGGCTACACCTTC
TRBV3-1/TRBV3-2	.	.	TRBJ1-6	CASAWGRNNSPLHF	TGTGCCAGCGCCTGGGGGAGGAATAATTCACCCCTCCACTTT
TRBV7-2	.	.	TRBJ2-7	CASSLGPSSSYEQYF	TGTGCCAGCAGCTTGGGGCCCTCCTCTTCTTACGAGCAGTACTTC
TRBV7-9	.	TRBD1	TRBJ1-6	CASGLTGIGSPLHF	TGTGCCAGCGGCCTGACAGGGATAGGTTCACCCCTCCACTTT
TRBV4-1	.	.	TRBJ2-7	CASSQDLRPSEQYF	TGCGCCAGCAGCCAAGATCTTCGCCCGAGCGAGCAGTACTTC
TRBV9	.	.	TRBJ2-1	CASSVATNPYNEQFF	TGTGCCAGCAGCGTAGCGACCAATCCCTACAATGAGCAGTTCTTC
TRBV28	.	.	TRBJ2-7	CASRSGGFYEQYF	TGTGCCAGCAGGTCAGGGGGGTTTTACGAGCAGTACTTC
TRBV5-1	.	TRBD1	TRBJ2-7	CASSSRETGVYEQYF	TGCGCCAGCAGCTCCCGTGAGACAGGGGTCTACGAGCAGTACTTC
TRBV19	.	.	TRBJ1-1	CASIAMTVSNTEAFF	TGTGCCAGTATAGCCATGACAGTTTCGAACACTGAAGCTTTCTTT
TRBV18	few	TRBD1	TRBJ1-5	CASSQGQVGDQPQHF	TGTGCCAGCTCACAAGGACAGGTGGGAGATCAGCCCCAGCATTTT
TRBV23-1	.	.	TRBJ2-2	CASSGTRVLGELFF	TGCGCCAGCAGCGGGACAAGGGTCCTCGGGGAGCTGTTTTTT
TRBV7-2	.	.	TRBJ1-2	CASSLAGRTANYGYTF	TGTGCCAGCAGCTTAGCCGGGAGGACAGCTAACTATGGCTACACCTTC